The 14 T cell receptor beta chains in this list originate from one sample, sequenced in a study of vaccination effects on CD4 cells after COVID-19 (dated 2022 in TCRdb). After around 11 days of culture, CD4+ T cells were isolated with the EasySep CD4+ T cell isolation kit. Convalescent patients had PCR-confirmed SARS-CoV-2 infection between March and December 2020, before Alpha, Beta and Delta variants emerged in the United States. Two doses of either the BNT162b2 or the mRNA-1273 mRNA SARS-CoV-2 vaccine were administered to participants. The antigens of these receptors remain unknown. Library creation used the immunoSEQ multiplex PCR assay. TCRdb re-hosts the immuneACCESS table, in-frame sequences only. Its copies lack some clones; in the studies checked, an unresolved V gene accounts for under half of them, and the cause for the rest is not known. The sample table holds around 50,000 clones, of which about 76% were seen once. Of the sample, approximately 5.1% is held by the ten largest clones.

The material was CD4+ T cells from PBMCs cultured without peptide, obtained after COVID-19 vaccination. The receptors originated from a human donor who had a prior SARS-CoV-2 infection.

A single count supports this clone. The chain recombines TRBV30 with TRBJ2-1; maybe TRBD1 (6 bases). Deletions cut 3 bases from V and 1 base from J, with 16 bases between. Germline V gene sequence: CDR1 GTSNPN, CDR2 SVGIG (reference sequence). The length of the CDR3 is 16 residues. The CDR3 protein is CAWSSSKRGSYNEQFF. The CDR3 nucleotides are TGTGCCTGGAGCTCCTCAAAAAGGGGGTCCTACAATGAGCAGTTCTTC.

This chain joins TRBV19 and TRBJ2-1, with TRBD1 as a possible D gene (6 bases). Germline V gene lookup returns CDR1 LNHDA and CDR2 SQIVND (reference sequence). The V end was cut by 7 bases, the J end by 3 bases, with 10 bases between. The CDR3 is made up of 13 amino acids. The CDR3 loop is CASTRTDYNEQFF. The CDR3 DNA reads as TGTGCCAGTACGCGGACAGACTACAATGAGCAGTTCTTC.

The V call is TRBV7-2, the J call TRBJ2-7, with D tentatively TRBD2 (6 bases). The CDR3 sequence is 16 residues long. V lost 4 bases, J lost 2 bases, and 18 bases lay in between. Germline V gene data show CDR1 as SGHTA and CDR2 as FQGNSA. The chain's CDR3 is CASSSPNKLATYEQYF. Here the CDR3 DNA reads TGTGCCAGCAGCTCCCCCAATAAACTAGCCACCTACGAGCAGTACTTC.

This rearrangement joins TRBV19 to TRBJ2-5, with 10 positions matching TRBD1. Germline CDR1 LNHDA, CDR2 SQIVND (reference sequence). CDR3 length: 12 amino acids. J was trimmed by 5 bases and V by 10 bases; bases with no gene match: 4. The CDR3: CATRTGGETQYF. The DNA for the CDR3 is TGTGCCACTAGGACAGGGGGGGAGACCCAGTACTTC.

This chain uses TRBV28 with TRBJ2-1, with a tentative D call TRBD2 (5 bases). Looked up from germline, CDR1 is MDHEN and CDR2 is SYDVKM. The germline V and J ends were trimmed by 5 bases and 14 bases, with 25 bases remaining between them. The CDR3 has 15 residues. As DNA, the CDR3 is TGTGCCAGCAGTCCCCCCAACGGGGAAACGGAGACGGAGTTCTTC. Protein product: CASSPPNGETETEFF. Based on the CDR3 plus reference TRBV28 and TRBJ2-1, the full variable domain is DVKVTQSSRYLVKRTGEKVFLECVQDMDHENMFWYRQDPGLGLRLIYFSYDVKMKEKGDIPEGYSVSREKKERFSLILESASTNQTSMYLCASSPPNGETETEFFGPGTRLTVL.

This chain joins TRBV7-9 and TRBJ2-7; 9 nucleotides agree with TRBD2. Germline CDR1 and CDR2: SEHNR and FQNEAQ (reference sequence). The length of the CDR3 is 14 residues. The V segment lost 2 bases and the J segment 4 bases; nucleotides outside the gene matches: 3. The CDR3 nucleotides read TGTGCCAGCAGCTTAACAGCGGGAGGTTACGAGCAGTACTTC. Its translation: CASSLTAGGYEQYF. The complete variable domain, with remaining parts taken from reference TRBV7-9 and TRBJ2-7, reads DTGVSQNPRHKITKRGQNVTFRCDPISEHNRLYWYRQTLGQGPEFLTYFQNEAQLEKSRLLSDRFSAERPKGSFSTLEIQRTEQGDSAMYLCASSLTAGGYEQYFGPGTRLTVT.

The CDR3 region is CASSISRGGSSYNEQFF. The DNA of the CDR3 is TGTGCCAGCAGCATTAGTCGGGGTGGAAGCTCCTACAATGAGCAGTTCTTC. The chain couples TRBV11-3 to TRBJ2-1; weak D call: TRBD2 (5 bases). The germline gives CDR1 SGHNT, CDR2 YENEEA. The V gene lost 5 bases and the J gene lost 0 bases, with 17 bases spanning the gap. The CDR3 covers 17 residues.

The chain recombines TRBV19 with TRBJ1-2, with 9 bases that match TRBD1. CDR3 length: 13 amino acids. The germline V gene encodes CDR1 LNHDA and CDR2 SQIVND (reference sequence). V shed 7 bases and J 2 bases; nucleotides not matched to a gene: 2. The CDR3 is CASMTGGNYGYTF. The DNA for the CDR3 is TGTGCCAGTATGACAGGGGGGAACTATGGCTACACCTTC.

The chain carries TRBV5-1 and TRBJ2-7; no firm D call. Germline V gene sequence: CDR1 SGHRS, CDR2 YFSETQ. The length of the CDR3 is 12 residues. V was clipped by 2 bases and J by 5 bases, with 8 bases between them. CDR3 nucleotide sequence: TGCGCCAGCAGCTTTAATTCGCACGAGCAGTACTTC. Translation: CASSFNSHEQYF.

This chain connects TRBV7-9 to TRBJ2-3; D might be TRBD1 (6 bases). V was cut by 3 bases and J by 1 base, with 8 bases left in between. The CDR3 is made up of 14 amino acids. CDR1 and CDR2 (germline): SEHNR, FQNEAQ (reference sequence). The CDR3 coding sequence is TGTGCCAGCAGCTTGCGGACAGGCACAGATACGCAGTATTTT. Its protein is CASSLRTGTDTQYF.

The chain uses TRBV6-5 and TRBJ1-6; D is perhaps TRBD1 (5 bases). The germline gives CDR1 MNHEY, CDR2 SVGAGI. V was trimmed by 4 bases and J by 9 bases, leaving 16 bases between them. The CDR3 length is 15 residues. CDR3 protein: CASSFTLTRVSPLHF. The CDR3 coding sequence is TGTGCCAGCAGTTTCACGCTGACCAGGGTTTCACCCCTCCACTTT.

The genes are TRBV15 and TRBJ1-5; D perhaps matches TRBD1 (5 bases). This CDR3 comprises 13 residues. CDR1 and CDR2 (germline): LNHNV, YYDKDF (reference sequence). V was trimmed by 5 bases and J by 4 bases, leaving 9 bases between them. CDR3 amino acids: CATSLQENQPQHF. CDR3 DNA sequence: TGTGCCACCAGCCTACAGGAAAATCAGCCCCAGCATTTT.

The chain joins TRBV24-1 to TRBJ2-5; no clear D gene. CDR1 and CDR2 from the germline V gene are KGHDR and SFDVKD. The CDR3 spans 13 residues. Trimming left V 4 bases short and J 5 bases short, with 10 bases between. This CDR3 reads CATSDPTLETQYF. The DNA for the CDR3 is TGTGCCACCAGTGACCCCACCCTGGAGACCCAGTACTTC.

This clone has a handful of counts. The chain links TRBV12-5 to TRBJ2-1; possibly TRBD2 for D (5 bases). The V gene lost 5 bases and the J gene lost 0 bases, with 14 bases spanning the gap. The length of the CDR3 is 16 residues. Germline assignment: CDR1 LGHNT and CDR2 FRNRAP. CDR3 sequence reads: CASGPRRGSSYNEQFF. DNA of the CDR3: TGTGCTAGTGGTCCGAGACGAGGGAGCTCCTACAATGAGCAGTTCTTC.